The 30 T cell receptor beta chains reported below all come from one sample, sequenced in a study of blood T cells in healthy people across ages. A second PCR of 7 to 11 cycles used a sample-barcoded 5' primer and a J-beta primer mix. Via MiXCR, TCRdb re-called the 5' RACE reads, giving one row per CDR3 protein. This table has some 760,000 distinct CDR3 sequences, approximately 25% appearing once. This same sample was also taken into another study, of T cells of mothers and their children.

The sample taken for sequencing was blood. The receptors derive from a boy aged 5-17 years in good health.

The CDR3 nucleotides are TGTGCCAGCACGCCGGGCGGGGCCCCCATGAACACTGAAGCTTTCTTT. Its translation: CASTPGGAPMNTEAFF. The genes are TRBV28 and TRBJ1-1; possible D gene TRBD1, 5 bases. This CDR3 has 16 amino acids. V lost 7 bases and J lost 0, with 18 bases in between. Germline CDR1 and CDR2: MDHEN and SYDVKM.

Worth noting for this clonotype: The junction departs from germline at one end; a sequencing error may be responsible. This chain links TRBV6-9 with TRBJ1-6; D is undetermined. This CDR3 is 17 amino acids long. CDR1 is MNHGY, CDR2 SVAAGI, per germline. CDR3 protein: CASSSNLERSYNSPLYF. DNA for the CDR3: TGTGCCAGCAGTTCCAACTTAGAGAGGTCCTATAATTCACCCCTCTACTTT.

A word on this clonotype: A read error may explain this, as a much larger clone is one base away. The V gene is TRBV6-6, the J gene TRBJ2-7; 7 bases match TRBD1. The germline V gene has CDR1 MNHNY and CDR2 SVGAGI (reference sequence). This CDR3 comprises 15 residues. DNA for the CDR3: TGTGCCACCAGTTACACCGGGACAGACTCTACGGGGCAGTACTTC. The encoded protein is CATSYTGTDSTGQYF.

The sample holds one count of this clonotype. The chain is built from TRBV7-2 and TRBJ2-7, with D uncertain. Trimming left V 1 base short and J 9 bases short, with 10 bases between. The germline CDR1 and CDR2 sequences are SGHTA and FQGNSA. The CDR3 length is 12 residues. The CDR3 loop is CASSLGLSVQYF. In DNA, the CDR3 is TGTGCCAGCAGCTTAGGGCTATCTGTGCAGTACTTC.

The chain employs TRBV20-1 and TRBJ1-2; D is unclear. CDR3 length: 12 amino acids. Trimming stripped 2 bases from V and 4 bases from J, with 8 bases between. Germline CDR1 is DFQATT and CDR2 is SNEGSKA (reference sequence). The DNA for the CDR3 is TGCAGTGCTAGAAAGCAGACCTATGGCTACACCTTC. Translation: CSARKQTYGYTF.

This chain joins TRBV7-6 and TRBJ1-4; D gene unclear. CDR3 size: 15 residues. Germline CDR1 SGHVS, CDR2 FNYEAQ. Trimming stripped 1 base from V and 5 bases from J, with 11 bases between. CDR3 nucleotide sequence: TGTGCCAGCAGCTTAGGTACGGCAGTAAATGAAAAACTGTTTTTT. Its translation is CASSLGTAVNEKLFF.

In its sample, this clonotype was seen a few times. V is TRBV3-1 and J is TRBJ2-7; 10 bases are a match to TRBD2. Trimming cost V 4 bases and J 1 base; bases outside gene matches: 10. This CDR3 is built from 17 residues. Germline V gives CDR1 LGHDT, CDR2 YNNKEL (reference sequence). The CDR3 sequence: CASSLGAPSGRSYEQYF. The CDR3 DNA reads TGTGCCAGCAGCCTAGGGGCGCCTAGCGGGAGATCCTACGAGCAGTACTTC.

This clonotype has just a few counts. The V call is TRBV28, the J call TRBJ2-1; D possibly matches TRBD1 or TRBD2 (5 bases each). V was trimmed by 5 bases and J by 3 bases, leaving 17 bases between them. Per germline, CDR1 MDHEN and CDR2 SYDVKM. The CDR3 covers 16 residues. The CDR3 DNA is TGTGCCAGCAGTCCGATGGCAGGGAGCTACTACAATGAGCAGTTCTTC. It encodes CASSPMAGSYYNEQFF. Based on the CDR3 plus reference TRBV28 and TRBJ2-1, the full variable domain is DVKVTQSSRYLVKRTGEKVFLECVQDMDHENMFWYRQDPGLGLRLIYFSYDVKMKEKGDIPEGYSVSREKKERFSLILESASTNQTSMYLCASSPMAGSYYNEQFFGPGTRLTVL.

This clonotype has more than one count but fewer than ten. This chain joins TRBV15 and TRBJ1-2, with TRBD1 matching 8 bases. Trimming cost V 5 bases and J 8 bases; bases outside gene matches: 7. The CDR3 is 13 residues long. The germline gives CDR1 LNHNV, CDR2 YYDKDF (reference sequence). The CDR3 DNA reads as TGTGCCACCAGCGCCCGGACAGGGAGCGGCTACACCTTC. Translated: CATSARTGSGYTF.

The CDR3 DNA reads TGTGCCAGCAGCTCTCCGCGGCGGACAGGCTCGGGGGAGACCCAGTACTTC. The encoded protein is CASSSPRRTGSGETQYF. J is TRBJ2-5 and V is TRBV7-2; 7 bases are shared with TRBD1. J lost 5 bases, V lost 4 bases, and 16 bases had no gene match. CDR1 SGHTA and CDR2 FQGNSA come from the germline V gene. This CDR3 comprises 17 residues.

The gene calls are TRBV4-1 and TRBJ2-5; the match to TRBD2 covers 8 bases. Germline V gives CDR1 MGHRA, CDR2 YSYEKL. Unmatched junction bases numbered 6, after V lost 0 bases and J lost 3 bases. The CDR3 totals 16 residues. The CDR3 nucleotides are TGCGCCAGCAGCCAAGATTTTTCGGGAGGGGAAGAGACCCAGTACTTC. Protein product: CASSQDFSGGEETQYF.

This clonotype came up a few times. The CDR3 DNA reads as TGTGCCAGCAGCTTTCCGGACATCTCTGGGGCCAACGTCCTGACTTTC. Encoded protein: CASSFPDISGANVLTF. This rearrangement joins TRBV7-9 to TRBJ2-6, with D tentatively TRBD1 (5 bases). In germline, CDR1 is SEHNR, CDR2 FQNEAQ (reference sequence). V lost 3 bases and J lost 0, with 9 bases in between. This CDR3 has 16 residues.

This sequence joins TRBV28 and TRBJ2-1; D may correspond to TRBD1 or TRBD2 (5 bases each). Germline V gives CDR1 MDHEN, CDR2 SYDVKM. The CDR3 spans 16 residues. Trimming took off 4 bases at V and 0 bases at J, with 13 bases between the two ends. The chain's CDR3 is CASSSTGTASYNEQFF. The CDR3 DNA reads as TGTGCCAGCAGTTCCACCGGGACGGCCTCCTACAATGAGCAGTTCTTC.

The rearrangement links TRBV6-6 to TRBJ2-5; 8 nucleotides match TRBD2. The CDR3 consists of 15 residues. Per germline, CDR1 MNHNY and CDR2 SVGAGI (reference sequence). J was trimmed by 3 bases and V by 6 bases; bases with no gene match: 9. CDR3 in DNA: TGTGCCAGCAGCGACACGGGGGGGCGGGAAGAGACCCAGTACTTC. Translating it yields CASSDTGGREETQYF.

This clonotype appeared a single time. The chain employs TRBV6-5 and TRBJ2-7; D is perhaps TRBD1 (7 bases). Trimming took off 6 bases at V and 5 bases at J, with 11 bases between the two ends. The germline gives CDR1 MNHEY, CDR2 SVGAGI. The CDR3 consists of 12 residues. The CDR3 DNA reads TGTGCCAGCAGGGGCAGGGGGGACGAGCAGTACTTC. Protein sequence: CASRGRGDEQYF.

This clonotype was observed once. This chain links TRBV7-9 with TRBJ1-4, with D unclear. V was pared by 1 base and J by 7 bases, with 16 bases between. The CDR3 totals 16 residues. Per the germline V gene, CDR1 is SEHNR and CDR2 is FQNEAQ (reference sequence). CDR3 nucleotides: TGTGCCAGCAGCTTAGAGGAGGCACTGTGGAGTGAAAAACTGTTTTTT. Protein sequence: CASSLEEALWSEKLFF.

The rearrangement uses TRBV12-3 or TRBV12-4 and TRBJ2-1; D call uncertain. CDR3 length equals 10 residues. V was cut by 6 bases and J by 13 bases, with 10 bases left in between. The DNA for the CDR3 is TGTGCCAGCAGGCTTGGGCCTCAGTTCTTC. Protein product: CASRLGPQFF.

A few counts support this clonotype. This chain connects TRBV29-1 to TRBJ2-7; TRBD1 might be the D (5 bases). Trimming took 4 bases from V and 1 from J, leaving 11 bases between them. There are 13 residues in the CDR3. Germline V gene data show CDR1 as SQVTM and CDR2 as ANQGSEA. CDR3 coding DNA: TGCAGCGTTGGGGCAGGGTATTCCTACGAGCAGTACTTC. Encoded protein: CSVGAGYSYEQYF.

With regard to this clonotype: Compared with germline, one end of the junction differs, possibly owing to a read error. CDR3 sequence (DNA): TGCAGTGCTTACGTGAGGGACATTCCCGGGGAGACCCAGCACTTC. Its protein is CSAYVRDIPGETQHF. J is TRBJ2-5 and V is TRBV20-1; TRBD1 is a possible D gene (6 bases). Germline CDR1 and CDR2: DFQATT and SNEGSKA (reference sequence). The CDR3 length is 15 residues.

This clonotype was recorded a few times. CDR3: CASSSGQGVNQETQYF. As DNA, the CDR3 is TGTGCCAGCAGCTCAGGACAGGGGGTAAACCAAGAGACCCAGTACTTC. This sequence joins TRBV11-1 and TRBJ2-5; 10 bases align to TRBD1. The CDR3 covers 16 residues. Germline assignment: CDR1 SGHAT and CDR2 FQDESV (reference sequence). Trimming cost V 4 bases and J 0 bases; bases outside gene matches: 5.

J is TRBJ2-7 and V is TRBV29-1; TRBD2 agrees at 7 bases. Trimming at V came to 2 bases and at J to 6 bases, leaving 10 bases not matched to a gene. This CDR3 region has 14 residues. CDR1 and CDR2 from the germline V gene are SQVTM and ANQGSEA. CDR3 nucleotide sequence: TGCAGCGTTGAACGGGGGGATCTAGCAGGCGAGCAGTACTTC. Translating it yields CSVERGDLAGEQYF.

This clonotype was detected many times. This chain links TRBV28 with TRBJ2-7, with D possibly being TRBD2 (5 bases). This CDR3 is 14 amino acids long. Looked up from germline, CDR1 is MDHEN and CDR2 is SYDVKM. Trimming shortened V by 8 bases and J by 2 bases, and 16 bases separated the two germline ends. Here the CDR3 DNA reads TGTGCCAGCCTTCAAGGAGGCACGACCTACGAGCAGTACTTC. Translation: CASLQGGTTYEQYF.

CDR3 amino acids: CASSQDYEAGESTDTQYF. The CDR3 DNA reads TGTGCCAGCAGCCAAGACTACGAAGCGGGAGAGAGCACAGATACGCAGTATTTT. The chain couples TRBV14 to TRBJ2-3; 8 bases match TRBD2. The junction had 8 bases not matched to a gene; V was cut back by 0 bases and J by 0 bases. CDR3 size: 18 residues. Germline loops: CDR1 SGHDN, CDR2 FVKESK.

This chain's CDR3 is CSAGPVGEQYF. The CDR3 DNA reads as TGCAGTGCTGGTCCGGTAGGGGAGCAGTACTTC. This chain uses TRBV20-1 with TRBJ2-7; D remains unclear. This CDR3 is 11 amino acids long. With 5 bases removed from V and 7 bases from J, the gap between germline ends came to 12 bases. CDR1 is DFQATT and CDR2 is SNEGSKA in the germline V gene (reference sequence).

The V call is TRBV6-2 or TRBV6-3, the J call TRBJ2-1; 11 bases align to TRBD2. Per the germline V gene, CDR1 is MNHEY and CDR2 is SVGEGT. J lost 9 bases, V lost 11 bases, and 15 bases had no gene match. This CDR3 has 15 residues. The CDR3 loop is CAVKNSGRDGAEQFF. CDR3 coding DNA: TGTGCCGTCAAAAATAGCGGGAGGGACGGGGCTGAGCAGTTCTTC.

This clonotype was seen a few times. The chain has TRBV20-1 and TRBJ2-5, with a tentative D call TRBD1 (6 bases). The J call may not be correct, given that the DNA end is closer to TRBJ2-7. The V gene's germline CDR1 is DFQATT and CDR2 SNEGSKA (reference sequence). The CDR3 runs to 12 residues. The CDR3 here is CSAPVQGYEQYF. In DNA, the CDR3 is TGCAGTGCACCCGTACAGGGCTACGAGCAGTACTTC.

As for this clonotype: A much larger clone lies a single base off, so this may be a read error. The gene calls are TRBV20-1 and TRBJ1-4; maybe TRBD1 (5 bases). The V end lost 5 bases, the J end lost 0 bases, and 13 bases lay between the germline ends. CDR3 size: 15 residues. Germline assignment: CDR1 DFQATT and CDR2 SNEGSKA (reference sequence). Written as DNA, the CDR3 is TGCAGTGCTTTTGGGGCGGGCGCAACTAATGAAAAACTGTTTTTT. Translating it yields CSAFGAGATNEKLFF.

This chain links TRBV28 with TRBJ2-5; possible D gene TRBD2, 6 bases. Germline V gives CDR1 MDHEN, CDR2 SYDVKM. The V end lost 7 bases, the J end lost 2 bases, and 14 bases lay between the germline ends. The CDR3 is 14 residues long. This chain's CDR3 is CASTRDSRQETQYF. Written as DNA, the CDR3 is TGTGCCAGCACCCGGGACTCACGGCAAGAGACCCAGTACTTC.

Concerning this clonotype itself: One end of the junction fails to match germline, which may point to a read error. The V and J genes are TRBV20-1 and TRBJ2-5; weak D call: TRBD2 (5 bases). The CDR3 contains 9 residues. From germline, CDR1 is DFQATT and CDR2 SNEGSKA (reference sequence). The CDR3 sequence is CSASGMKFF. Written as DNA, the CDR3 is TGCAGTGCTAGCGGGATGAAGTTCTTC.

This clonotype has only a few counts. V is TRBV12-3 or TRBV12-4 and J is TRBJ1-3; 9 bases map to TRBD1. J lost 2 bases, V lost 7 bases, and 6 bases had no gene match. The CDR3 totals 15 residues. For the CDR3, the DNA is TGTGCCAGCAAGGACAGGGGCTCGGCTGGAAACACCATATATTTT. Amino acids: CASKDRGSAGNTIYF.